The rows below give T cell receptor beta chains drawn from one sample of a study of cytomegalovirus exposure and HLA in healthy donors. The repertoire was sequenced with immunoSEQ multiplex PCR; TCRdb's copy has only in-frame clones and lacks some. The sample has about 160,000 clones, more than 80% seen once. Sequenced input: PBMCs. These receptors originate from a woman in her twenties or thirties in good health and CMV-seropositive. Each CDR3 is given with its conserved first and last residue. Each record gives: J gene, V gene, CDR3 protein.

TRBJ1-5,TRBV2,CASSLRGAGGVKNQPQHF
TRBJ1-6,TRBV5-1,CASSPSGSQGHSPLHF
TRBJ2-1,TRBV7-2,CASSRGSYNEQFF
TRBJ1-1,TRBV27,CASSNQQGLNTEAFF
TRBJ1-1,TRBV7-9,CASSLVRNTEAFF
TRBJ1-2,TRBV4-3,CASSQELGQGGPRNYGYTF
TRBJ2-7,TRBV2,CASSDWLDSYEQYF
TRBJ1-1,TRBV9,CASSPWTGAEAFF
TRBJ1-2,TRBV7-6,CASSLVAGGTTMDGYTF
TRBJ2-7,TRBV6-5,CASTGTGGYEQYF
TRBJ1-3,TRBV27,CASSLRGAGNTIYF
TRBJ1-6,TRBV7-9,CASSLGNSNSPLHF
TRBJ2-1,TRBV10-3,CAISRQLASGGNEQFF
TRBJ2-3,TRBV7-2,CASSAGTGLDTQYF
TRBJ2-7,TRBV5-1,CASSQERYEQYF